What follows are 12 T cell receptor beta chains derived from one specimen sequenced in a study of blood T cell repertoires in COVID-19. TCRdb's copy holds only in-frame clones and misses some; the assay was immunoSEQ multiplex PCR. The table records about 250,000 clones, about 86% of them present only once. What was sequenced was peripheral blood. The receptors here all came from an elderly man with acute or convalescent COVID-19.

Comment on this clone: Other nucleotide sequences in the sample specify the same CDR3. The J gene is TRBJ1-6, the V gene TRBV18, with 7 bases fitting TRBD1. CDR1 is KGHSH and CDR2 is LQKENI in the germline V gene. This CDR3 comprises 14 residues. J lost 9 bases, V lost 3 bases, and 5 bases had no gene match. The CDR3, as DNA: TGTGCCAGCTCACCGCCAGGGGGTGGTTCACCCCTCCACTTT. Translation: CASSPPGGGSPLHF.

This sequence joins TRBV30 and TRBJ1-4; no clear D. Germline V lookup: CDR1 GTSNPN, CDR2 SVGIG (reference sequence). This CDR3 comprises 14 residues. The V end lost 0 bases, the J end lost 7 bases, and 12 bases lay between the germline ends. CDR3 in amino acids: CAWSVARRGEKLFF. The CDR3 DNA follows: TGTGCCTGGAGTGTAGCGAGGCGGGGTGAAAAACTGTTTTTT.

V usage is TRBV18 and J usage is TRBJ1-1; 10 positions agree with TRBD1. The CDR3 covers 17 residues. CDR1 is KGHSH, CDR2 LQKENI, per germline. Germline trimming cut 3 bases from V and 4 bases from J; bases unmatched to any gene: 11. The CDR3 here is CASSPQSTGGVGTEAFF. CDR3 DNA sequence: TGTGCCAGCTCACCCCAATCGACAGGGGGCGTAGGCACTGAAGCTTTCTTT.

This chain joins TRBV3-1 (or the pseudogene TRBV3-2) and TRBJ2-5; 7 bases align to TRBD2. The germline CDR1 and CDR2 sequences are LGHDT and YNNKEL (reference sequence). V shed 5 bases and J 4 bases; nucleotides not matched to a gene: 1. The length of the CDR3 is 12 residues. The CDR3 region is CASSWGGETQYF. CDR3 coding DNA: TGTGCCAGCAGCTGGGGGGGAGAGACCCAGTACTTC.

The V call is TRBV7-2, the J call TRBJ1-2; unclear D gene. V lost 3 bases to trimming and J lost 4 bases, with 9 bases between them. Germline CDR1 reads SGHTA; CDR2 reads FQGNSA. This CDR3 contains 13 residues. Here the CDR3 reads CASSLSGSYGYTF. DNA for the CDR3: TGTGCCAGCAGCTTGTCAGGAAGCTATGGCTACACCTTC.

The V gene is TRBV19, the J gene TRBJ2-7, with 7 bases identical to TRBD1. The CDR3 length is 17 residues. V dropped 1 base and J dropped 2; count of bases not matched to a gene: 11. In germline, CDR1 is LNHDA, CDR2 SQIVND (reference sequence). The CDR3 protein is CASSIAATGANPYEQYF. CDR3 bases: TGTGCCAGTAGTATAGCGGCCACAGGGGCCAACCCCTACGAGCAGTACTTC.

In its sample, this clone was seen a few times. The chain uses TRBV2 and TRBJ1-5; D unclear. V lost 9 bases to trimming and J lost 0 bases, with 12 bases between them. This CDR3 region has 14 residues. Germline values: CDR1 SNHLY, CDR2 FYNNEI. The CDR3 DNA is TGTGCCAGTACAATGATGTATAGCAATCAGCCCCAGCATTTT. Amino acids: CASTMMYSNQPQHF.

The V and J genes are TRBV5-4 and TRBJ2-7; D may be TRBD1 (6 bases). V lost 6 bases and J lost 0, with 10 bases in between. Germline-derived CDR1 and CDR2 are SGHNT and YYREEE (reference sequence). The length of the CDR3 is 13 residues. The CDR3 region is CASNGQSSYEQYF. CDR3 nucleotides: TGTGCCAGCAACGGACAGAGCTCCTACGAGCAGTACTTC.

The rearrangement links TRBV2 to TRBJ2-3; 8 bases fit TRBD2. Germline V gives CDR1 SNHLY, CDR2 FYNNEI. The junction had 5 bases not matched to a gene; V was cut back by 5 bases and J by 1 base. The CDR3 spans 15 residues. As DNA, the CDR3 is TGTGCCAGCAGTAACCGACTAGCGCGCACAGATACGCAGTATTTT. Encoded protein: CASSNRLARTDTQYF.

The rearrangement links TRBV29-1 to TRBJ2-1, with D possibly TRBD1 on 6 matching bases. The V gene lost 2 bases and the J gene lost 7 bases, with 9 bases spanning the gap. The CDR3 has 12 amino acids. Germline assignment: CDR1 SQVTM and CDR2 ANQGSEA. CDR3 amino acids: CSVERGKNEQFF. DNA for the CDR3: TGCAGCGTTGAAAGGGGGAAAAATGAGCAGTTCTTC.

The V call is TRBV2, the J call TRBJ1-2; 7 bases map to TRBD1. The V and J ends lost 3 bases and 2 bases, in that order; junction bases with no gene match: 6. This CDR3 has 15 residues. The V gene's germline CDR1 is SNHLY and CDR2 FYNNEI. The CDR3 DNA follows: TGTGCCAGCAGTGAGACGGGGACAGAAAACTATGGCTACACCTTC. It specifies CASSETGTENYGYTF.

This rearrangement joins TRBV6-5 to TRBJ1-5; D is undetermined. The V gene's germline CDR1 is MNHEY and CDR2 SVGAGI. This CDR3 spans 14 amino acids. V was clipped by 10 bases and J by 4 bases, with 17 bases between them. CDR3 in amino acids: CATLDPPGNQPQHF. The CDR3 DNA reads TGTGCCACCTTAGACCCACCGGGGAATCAGCCCCAGCATTTT.